The next 6 T cell receptor beta chains were all read from a single sample in a study of PD-1 and CTLA-4 blockade in melanoma. Using immunoSEQ multiplex PCR, the repertoire was profiled, and TCRdb retains in-frame clones only, with some absent. The sample lists about 21,000 clones; about 91% were seen once. The starting material was CD8+ T cells from peripheral blood, obtained before anti-PD-1 treatment. These receptors all stem from a human donor with melanoma.

The V gene is TRBV2, the J gene TRBJ2-1, with TRBD1 identical over 8 bases. The V gene end was trimmed by 4 bases and the J gene end by 6 bases; junction bases not matched to a gene: 5. Germline assignment: CDR1 SNHLY and CDR2 FYNNEI. This CDR3 is built from 14 residues. CDR3 bases: TGTGCCAGCAGTGTTTCAGGGGGCGGCAATGAGCAGTTCTTC. It encodes CASSVSGGGNEQFF.

CDR3 in amino acids: CASSHRLAGDNEQFF. The CDR3 nucleotides are TGTGCCAGCAGCCACAGACTAGCGGGGGACAATGAGCAGTTCTTC. The chain recombines TRBV4-2 with TRBJ2-1, with TRBD2 matching 12 bases. The length of the CDR3 is 15 residues. Looked up from germline, CDR1 is LGHNA and CDR2 is YNFKEQ. J gave up 5 bases and V 3 bases, and 2 bases lay outside the gene matches.

V is TRBV5-1 and J is TRBJ2-1, with 7 bases identical to TRBD1. With 4 bases clipped from V and 4 bases from J, the junction kept 8 bases outside the gene matches. The CDR3 totals 15 residues. In germline, CDR1 is SGHRS, CDR2 YFSETQ. This CDR3 reads CASSRTTGPYNEQFF. The CDR3 nucleotides are TGCGCCAGCAGCCGTACGACAGGGCCTTACAATGAGCAGTTCTTC.

The rearrangement links TRBV6-5 to TRBJ2-4; weak D call: TRBD1 (8 bases). Trimming took off 4 bases at V and 8 bases at J, with 12 bases between the two ends. Germline CDR1 and CDR2: MNHEY and SVGAGI. This CDR3 is 13 amino acids long. In DNA form, the CDR3 reads TGTGCCAGCAGTTCCACAGGGGGGGACATTCAGTACTTC. It yields the protein CASSSTGGDIQYF.

This rearrangement joins TRBV7-2 to TRBJ2-7, with 9 bases aligning to TRBD1. The CDR3 is 14 residues long. J was trimmed by 4 bases and V by 5 bases; bases with no gene match: 6. CDR1 SGHTA and CDR2 FQGNSA come from the germline V gene. In nucleotides, the CDR3 is TGTGCCAGCAGCCCCGGACAGGGGAAGTACGAGCAGTACTTC. Amino acid sequence: CASSPGQGKYEQYF.

V is TRBV11-3 and J is TRBJ1-1; D is undetermined. The germline gives CDR1 SGHNT, CDR2 YENEEA. The CDR3 is 13 residues long. The V and J ends lost 0 bases and 2 bases respectively, with 4 bases between them. CDR3 bases: TGTGCCAGCAGCTTAGATAGAAACACTGAAGCTTTCTTT. Its protein product is CASSLDRNTEAFF.